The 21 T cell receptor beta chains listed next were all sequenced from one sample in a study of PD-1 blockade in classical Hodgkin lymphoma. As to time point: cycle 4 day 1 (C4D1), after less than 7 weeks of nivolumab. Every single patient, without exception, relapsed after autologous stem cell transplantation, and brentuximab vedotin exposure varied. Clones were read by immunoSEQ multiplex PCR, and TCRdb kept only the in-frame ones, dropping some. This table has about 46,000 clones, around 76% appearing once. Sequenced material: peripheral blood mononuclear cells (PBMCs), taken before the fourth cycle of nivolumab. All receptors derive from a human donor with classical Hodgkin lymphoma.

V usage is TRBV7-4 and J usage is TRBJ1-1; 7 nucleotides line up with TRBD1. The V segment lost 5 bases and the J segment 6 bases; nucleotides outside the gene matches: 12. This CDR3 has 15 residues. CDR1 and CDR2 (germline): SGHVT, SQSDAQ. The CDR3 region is CASSPDDRVVSEAFF. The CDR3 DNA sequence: TGTGCCAGCAGCCCAGACGACAGGGTAGTCTCTGAAGCTTTCTTT.

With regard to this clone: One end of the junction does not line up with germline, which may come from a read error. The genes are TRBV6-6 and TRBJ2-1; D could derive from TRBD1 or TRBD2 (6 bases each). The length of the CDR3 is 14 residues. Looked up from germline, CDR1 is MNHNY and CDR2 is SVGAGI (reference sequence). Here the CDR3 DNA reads TGTACCAGCAGTTACTCGGGGGCGTTAGGTGAGCAGTTCTTC. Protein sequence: CTSSYSGALGEQFF.

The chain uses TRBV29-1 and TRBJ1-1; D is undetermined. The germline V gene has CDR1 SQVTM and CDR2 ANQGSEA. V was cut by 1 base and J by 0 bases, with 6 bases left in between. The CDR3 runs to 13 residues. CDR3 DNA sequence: TGCAGCGTTGAAGCGGGTATGAACACTGAAGCTTTCTTT. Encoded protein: CSVEAGMNTEAFF.

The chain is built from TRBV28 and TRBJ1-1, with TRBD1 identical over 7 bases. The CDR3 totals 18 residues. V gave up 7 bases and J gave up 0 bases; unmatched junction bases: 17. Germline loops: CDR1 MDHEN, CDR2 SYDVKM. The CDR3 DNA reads TGTGCCAGCAACGCCCCGGACAGGCGGGGGGGCATGAACACTGAAGCTTTCTTT. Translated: CASNAPDRRGGMNTEAFF. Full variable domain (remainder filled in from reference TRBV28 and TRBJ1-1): DVKVTQSSRYLVKRTGEKVFLECVQDMDHENMFWYRQDPGLGLRLIYFSYDVKMKEKGDIPEGYSVSREKKERFSLILESASTNQTSMYLCASNAPDRRGGMNTEAFFGQGTRLTVV.

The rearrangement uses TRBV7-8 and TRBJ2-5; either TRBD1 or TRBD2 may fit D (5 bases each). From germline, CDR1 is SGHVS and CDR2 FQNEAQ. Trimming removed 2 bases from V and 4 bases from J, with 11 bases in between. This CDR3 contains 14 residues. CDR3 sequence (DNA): TGTGCCAGCAGCTTACGATGGGACCGAGAGACCCAGTACTTC. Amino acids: CASSLRWDRETQYF.

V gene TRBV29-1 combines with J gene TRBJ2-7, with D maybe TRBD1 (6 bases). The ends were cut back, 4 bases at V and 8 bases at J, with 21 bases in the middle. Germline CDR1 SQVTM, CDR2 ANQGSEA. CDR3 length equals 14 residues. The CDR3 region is CSVVGQTVNGKQYF. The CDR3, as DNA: TGCAGCGTTGTCGGACAGACGGTGAATGGTAAGCAGTACTTC.

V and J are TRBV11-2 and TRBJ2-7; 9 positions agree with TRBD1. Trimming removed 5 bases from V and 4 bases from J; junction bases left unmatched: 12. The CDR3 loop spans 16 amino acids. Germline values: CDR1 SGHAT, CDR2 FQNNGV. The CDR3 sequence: CASSPAVGTGWYEQYF. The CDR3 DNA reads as TGTGCCAGCAGCCCCGCAGTTGGGACAGGGTGGTACGAGCAGTACTTC.

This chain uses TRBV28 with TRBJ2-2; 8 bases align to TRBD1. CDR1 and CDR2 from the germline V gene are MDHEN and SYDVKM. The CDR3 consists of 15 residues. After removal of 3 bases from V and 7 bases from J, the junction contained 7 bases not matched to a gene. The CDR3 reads CASSLRTGKGGELFF. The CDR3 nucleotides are TGTGCCAGCAGTTTGCGGACAGGGAAGGGCGGGGAGCTGTTTTTT.

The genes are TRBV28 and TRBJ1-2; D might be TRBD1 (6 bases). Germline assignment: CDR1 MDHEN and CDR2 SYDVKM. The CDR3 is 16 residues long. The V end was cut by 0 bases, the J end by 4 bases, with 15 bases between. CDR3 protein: CASSLWGAGSSYGYTF. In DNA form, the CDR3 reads TGTGCCAGCAGTTTATGGGGGGCAGGGAGTAGCTATGGCTACACCTTC.

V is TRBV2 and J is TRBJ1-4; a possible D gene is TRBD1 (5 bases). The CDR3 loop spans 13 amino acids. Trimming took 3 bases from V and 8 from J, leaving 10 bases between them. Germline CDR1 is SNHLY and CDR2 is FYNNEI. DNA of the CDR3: TGTGCCAGCAGTGACACTAAGGGGGAAAAACTGTTTTTT. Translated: CASSDTKGEKLFF.

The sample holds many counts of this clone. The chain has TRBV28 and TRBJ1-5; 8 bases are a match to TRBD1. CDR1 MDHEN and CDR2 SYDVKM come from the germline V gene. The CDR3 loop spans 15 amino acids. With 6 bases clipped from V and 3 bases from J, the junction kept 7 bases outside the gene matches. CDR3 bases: TGTGCCAGCAGACCGACAGGGGCGTTCAATCAGCCCCAGCATTTT. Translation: CASRPTGAFNQPQHF.

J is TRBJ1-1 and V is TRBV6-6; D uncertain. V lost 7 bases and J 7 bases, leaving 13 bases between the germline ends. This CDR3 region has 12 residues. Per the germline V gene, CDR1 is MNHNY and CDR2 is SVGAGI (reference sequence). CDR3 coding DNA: TGTGCCAGCACCCCCCGCCTCGGTGAAGCTTTCTTT. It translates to CASTPRLGEAFF.

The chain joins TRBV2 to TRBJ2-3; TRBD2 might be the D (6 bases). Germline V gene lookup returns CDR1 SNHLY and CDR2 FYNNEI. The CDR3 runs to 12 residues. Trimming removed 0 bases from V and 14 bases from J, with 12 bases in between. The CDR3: CASSEAGREMYF. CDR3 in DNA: TGTGCCAGCAGTGAAGCAGGGCGGGAAATGTATTTT. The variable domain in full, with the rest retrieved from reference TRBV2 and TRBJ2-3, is EPEVTQTPSHQVTQMGQEVILRCVPISNHLYFYWYRQILGQKVEFLVSFYNNEISEKSEIFDDQFSVERPDGSNFTLKIRSTKLEDSAMYFCASSEAGREMYFGPGTRLTVL.

CDR3 sequence: CASSSTGRRRELFF. DNA for the CDR3: TGTGCCAGCAGCTCAACAGGTCGTAGGCGGGAGCTGTTTTTT. This chain uses TRBV7-3 with TRBJ2-2; tentative D call: TRBD1 (5 bases). Looked up from germline, CDR1 is SGHTA and CDR2 is FQGTGA. V lost 4 bases and J 9 bases, leaving 15 bases between the germline ends. The CDR3 extends over 14 amino acids.

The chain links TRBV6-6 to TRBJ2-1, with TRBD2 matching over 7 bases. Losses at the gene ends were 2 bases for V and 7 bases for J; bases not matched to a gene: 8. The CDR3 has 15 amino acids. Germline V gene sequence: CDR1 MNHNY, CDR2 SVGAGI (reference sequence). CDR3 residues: CASSYASGVRNEQFF. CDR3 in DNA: TGTGCCAGCAGTTACGCTAGCGGTGTAAGGAATGAGCAGTTCTTC.

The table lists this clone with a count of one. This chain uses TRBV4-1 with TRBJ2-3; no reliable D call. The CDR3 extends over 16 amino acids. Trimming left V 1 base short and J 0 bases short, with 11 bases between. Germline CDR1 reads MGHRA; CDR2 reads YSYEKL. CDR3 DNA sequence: TGCGCCAGCAGCCAAGCCGGGCGGATTAGCACAGATACGCAGTATTTT. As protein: CASSQAGRISTDTQYF.

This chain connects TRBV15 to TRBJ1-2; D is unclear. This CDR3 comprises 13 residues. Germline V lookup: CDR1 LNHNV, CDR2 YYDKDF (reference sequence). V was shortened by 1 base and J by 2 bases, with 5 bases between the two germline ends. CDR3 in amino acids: CATSRAANYGYTF. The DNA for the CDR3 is TGTGCCACCAGCAGAGCAGCGAACTATGGCTACACCTTC. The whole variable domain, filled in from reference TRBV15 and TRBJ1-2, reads DAMVIQNPRYQVTQFGKPVTLSCSQTLNHNVMYWYQQKSSQAPKLLFHYYDKDFNNEADTPDNFQSRRPNTSFCFLDIRSPGLGDTAMYLCATSRAANYGYTFGSGTRLTVV.

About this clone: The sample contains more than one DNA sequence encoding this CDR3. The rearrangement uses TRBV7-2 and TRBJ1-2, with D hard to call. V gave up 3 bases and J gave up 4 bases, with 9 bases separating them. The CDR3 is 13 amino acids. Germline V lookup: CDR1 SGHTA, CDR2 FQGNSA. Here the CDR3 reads CASSFGLIYGYTF. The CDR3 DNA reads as TGTGCCAGCAGCTTCGGACTGATCTATGGCTACACCTTC.

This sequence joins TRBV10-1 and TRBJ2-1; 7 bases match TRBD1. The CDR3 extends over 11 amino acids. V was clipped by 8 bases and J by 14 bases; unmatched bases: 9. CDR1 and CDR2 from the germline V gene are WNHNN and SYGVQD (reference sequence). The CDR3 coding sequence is TGCGCCAGCGGAAGACAGGGTCCGGAGTTCTTC. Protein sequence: CASGRQGPEFF.

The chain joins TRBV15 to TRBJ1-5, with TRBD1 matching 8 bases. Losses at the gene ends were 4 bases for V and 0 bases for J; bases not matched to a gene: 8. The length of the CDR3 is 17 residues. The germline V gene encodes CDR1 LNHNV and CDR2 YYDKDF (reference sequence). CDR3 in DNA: TGTGCCACCAGCAACGTTCACAGGGGGGATAGCAATCAGCCCCAGCATTTT. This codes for CATSNVHRGDSNQPQHF.

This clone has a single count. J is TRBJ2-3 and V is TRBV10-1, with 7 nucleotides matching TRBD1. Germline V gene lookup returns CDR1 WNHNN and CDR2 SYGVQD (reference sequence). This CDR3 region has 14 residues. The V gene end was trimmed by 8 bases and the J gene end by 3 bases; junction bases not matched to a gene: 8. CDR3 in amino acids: CASGTALGTDTQYF. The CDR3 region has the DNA TGCGCCAGCGGGACAGCCTTAGGGACAGATACGCAGTATTTT.